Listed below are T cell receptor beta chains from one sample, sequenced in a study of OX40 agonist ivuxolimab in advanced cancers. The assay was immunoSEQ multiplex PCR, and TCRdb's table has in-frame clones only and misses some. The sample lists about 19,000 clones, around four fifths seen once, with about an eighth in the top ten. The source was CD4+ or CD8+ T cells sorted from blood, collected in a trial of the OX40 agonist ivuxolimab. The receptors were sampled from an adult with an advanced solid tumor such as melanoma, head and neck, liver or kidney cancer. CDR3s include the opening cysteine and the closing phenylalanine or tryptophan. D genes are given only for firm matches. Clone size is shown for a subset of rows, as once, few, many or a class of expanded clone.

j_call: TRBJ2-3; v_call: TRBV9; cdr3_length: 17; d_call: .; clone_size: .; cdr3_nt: TGTGCCAGCAGCGTAGAAGATTCGGCTTCTAGCACAGATACGCAGTATTTT; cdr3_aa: CASSVEDSASSTDTQYF
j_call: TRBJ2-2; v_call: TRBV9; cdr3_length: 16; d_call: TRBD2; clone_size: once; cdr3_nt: TGTGCCAGCAGCGCTCGACTAGCGGGAAACACCGGGGAGCTGTTTTTT; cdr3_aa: CASSARLAGNTGELFF
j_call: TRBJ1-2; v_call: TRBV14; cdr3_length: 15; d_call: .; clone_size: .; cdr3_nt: TGTGCCAGCAGCCTAAGCTTGGGGGGGCGGAATGGCTACACCTTC; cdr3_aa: CASSLSLGGRNGYTF
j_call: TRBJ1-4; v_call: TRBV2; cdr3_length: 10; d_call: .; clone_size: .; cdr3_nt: TGTGCCAGCAGTGCTGAAAAACTGTTTTTT; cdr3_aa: CASSAEKLFF
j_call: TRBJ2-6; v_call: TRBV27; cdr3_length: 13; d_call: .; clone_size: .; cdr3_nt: TGTGCCAGCAGTTTAGCTGGGGCCAACGTCCTGACTTTC; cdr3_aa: CASSLAGANVLTF
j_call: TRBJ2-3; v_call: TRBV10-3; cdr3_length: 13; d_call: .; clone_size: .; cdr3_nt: TGTGCCATCAGTGGGTCTAGCACAGATACGCAGTATTTT; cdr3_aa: CAISGSSTDTQYF
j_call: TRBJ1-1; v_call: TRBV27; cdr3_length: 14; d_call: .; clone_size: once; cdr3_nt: TGTGCCAGCAGTGAGGCCGGGATTTACACTGAAGCTTTCTTT; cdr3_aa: CASSEAGIYTEAFF
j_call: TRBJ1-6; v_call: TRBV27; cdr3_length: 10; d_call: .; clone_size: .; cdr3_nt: TGTGCCAGCAGTTCAACACCCCTCCACTTT; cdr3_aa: CASSSTPLHF
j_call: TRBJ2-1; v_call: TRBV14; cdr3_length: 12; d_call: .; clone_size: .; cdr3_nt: TGTGCCAGCAGCCAAGGCCCCAATGAGCAGTTCTTC; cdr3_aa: CASSQGPNEQFF
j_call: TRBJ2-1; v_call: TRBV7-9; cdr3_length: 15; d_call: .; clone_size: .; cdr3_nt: TGTGCCAGCAGCCACCGGGACTGGTCCTACAATGAGCAGTTCTTC; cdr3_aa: CASSHRDWSYNEQFF
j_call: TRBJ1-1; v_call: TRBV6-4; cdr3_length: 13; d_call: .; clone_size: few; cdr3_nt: TGTGCCAGCAGTGTAGGACAGAACACTGAAGCTTTCTTT; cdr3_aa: CASSVGQNTEAFF
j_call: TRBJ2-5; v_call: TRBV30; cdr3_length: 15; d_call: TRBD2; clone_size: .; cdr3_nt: TGTGCCTGGACACTAGCGGGAGAAGGTGGAGAGACCCAGTACTTC; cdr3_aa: CAWTLAGEGGETQYF
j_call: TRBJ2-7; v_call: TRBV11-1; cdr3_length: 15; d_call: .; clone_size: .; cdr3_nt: TGTGCCAGCAGCTTAGGGGTCCATCCGGCCTACGAGCAGTACTTC; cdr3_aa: CASSLGVHPAYEQYF
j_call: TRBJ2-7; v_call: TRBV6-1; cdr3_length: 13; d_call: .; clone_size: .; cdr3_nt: TGTGCCAGCAACCCAGGGGGGACCTACGAGCAGTACTTC; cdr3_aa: CASNPGGTYEQYF
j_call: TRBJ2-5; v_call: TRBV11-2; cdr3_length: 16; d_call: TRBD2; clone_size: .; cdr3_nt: TGTGCCAGCAGCTTAGGAGCGGGAGGAGGGGTAGAGACCCAGTACTTC; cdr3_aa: CASSLGAGGGVETQYF
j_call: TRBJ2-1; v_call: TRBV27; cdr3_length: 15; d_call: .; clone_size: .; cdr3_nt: TGTGCCAGCAGTTTAAAGACAAGCTCCTACAATGAGCAGTTCTTC; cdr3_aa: CASSLKTSSYNEQFF
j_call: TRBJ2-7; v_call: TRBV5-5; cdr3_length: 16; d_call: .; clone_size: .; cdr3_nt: TGTGCCAGCAGCTTGTGGGACGCGGGATCCTCATACGAGCAGTACTTC; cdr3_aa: CASSLWDAGSSYEQYF
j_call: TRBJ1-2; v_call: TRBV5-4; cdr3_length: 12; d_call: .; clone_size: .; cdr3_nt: TGTGCCAGCAGCTTTGAGGGGTGGGGCTACACCTTC; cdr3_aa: CASSFEGWGYTF
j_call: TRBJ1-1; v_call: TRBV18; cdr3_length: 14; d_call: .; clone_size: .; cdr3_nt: TGTGCCAGCTCACCGCTCCCGGGTGGATTTGAAGCTTTCTTT; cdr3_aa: CASSPLPGGFEAFF
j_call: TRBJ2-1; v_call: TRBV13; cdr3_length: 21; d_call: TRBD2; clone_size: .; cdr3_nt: TGTGCCAGCAGCTTAGAGGTGGGGGGGAAAGCTAGCGGTAATTCCTACAATGAGCAGTTCTTC; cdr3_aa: CASSLEVGGKASGNSYNEQFF
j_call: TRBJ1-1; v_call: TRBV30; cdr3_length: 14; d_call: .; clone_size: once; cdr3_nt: TGTGCCTGGAGTCGGATTAGGGTGAACACTGAAGCTTTCTTT; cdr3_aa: CAWSRIRVNTEAFF
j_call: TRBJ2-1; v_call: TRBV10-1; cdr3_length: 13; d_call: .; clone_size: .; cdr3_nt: TGCGCCAGCAGTCAACTTCAGGAAGATGAGCAGTTCTTC; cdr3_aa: CASSQLQEDEQFF
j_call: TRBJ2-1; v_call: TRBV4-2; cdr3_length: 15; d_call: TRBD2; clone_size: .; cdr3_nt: TGTGCCAGCAGCCAAGGACTAGCGGCGCACAATGAGCAGTTCTTC; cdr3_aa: CASSQGLAAHNEQFF
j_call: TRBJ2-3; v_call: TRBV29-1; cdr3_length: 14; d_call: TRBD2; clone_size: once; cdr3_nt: TGCAGCGTTTACGGAAGCGGGATGGAAGATACGCAGTATTTT; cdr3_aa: CSVYGSGMEDTQYF
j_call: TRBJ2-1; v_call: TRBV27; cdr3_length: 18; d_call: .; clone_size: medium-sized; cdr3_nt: TGTGCCAGCAGAACATTAGTCCGTCGGTCAAGCTCCTACAATGAGCAGTTCTTC; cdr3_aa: CASRTLVRRSSSYNEQFF
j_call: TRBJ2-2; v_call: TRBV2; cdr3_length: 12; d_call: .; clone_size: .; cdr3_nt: TGTGCCAGCAGACTGAACACCGGGGAGCTGTTTTTT; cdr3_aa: CASRLNTGELFF
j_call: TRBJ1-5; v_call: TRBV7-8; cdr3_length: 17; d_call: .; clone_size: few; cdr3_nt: TGTGCCAGCAGCTTGGGGGCCGGGGGCTGGAGCAATCAGCCCCAGCATTTT; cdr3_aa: CASSLGAGGWSNQPQHF
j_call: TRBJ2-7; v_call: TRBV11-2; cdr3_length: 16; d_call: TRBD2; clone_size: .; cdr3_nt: TGTGCCAGCAGCTTAGAAAGACTAGCGGGGACCTACGAGCAGTACTTC; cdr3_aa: CASSLERLAGTYEQYF
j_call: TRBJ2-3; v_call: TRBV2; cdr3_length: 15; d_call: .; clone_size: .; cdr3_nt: TGTGCCAGCACGAGTGGGGCGGCCAGCACAGATACGCAGTATTTT; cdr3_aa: CASTSGAASTDTQYF
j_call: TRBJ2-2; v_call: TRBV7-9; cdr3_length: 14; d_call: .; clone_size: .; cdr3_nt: TGTGCCAGCAGCGTTCAAGGGCGTACCGGGGAGCTGTTTTTT; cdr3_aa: CASSVQGRTGELFF
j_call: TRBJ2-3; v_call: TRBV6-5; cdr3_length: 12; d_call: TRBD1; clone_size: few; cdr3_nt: TGTGCCAGCAGCCAGGGGGCGGATACGCAGTATTTT; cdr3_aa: CASSQGADTQYF
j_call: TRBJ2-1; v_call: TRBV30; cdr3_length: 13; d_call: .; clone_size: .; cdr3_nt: TGTGCCTGGAGTGTTGCGTCCGACAATGAGCAGTTCTTC; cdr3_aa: CAWSVASDNEQFF
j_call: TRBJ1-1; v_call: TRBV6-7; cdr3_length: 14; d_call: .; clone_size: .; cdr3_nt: TGTGCCAGCAGTTACTTCCGGCTCAACACTGAAGCTTTCTTT; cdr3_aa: CASSYFRLNTEAFF
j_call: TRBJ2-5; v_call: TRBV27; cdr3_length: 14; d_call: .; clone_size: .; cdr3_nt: TGTGCCAGCAGTTTATACGGGGCCCCAGAGACCCAGTACTTC; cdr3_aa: CASSLYGAPETQYF
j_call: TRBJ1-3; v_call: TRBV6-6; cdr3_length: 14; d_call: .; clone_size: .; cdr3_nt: TGTGCCAGCAGTTACAAGGGGGTCGGAAACACCATATATTTT; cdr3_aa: CASSYKGVGNTIYF
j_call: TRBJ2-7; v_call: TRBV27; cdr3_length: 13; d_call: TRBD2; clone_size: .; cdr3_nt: TGTGCCAGCAGTTTAGGCCTAGCGGGCGAGCAGTACTTC; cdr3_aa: CASSLGLAGEQYF
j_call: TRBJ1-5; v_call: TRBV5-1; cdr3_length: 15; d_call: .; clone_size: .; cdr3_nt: TGCGCCAGCAGCTTGGTCGGCAGCGTCGGTCAGCCCCAGCATTTT; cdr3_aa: CASSLVGSVGQPQHF
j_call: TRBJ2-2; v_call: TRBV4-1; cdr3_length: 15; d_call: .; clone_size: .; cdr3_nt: TGCGCCAGCAGCCAGGGCCCGGGAGTCACCGGGGAGCTGTTTTTT; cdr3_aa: CASSQGPGVTGELFF
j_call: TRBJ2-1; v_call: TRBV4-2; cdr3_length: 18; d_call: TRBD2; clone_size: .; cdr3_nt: TGTGCCAGCAGCCAAGATGGGGGGCCTAGCGGGAGGGTGAATGAGCAGTTCTTC; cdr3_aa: CASSQDGGPSGRVNEQFF
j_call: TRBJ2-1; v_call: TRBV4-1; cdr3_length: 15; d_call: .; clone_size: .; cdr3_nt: TGCGCCAGCAGCCAATCGCGCGCAGGGGGGAATGAGCAGTTCTTC; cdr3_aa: CASSQSRAGGNEQFF
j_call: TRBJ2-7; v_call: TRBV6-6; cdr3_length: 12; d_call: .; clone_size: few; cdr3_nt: TGTGCCAGCATTGGGGGTTACTACGAGCAGTACTTC; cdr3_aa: CASIGGYYEQYF
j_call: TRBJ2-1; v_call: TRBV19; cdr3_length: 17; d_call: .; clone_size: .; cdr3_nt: TGTGCCAGTGATGACAGGGGAGGGTCAAGCTCCTACAATGAGCAGTTCTTC; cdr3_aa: CASDDRGGSSSYNEQFF
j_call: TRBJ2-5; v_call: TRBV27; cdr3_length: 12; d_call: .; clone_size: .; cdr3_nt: TGTGCCAGCAGTAGGCCGCAAGAGACCCAGTACTTC; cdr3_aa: CASSRPQETQYF
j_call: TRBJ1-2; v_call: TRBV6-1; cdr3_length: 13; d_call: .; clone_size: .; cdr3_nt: TGTGCCAGTACTTGGAGGGAGAGTGATGGCTACACCTTC; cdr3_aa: CASTWRESDGYTF
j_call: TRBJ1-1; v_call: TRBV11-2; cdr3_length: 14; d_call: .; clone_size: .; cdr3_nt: TGTGCCAGCAGCTTAGATGTCAGGAACACTGAAGCTTTCTTT; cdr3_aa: CASSLDVRNTEAFF
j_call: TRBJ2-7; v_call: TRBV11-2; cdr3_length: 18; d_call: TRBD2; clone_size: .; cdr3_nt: TGTGCCAGCAGCTCGCGCCCCGGGACTAGCGGTAGCTCCTACGAGCAGTACTTC; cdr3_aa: CASSSRPGTSGSSYEQYF
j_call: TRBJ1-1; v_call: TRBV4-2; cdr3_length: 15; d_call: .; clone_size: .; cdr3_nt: TGTGCCAGCAGCCATGGGCCGGGAGGGCGTACTGAAGCTTTCTTT; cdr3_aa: CASSHGPGGRTEAFF
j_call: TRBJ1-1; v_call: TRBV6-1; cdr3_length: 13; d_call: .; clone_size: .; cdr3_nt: TGTGCCAGCAGGCGGTCGGTGGTACTTGAAGCTTTCTTT; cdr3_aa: CASRRSVVLEAFF
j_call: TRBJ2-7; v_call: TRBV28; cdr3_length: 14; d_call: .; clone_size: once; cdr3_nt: TGTGCCAGCAGTCTCCCGACCGGAGCCTACGAGCAGTACTTC; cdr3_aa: CASSLPTGAYEQYF